These T cell receptor beta chains were read from a single sample in a study of Ad26.COV2.S vaccination and SARS-CoV-2 variants. The assay was immunoSEQ multiplex PCR, and TCRdb's table has in-frame clones only and misses some. The sample consists of about 410,000 clones, around nine tenths of them appearing once. The source was peripheral blood, collected in a trial of Ad26.COV2.S vaccine versus placebo. The receptors stem from a person between 18 and 59 years old who received the Ad26.COV2.S COVID-19 vaccine or a placebo. CDR3s include the opening cysteine and the closing phenylalanine or tryptophan. D genes are given only for firm matches. Only some rows state a clone size, as once, few, many or a class for expanded clones.

DNA: TGTGCCAGCAGCTCCCGTGCCGAGCAGTACTTC; CDR3: CASSSRAEQYF; J: TRBJ2-7; size: -; length: 11; V: TRBV11-2; D: -
DNA: TGTGCCAGTACTCCCCGGGGCCCCTGGGGTAACTATGGCTACACCTTC; CDR3: CASTPRGPWGNYGYTF; J: TRBJ1-2; size: -; length: 16; V: TRBV27; D: -
DNA: TGCGCCAGCAGCGGGGGACAGGTAGGAGATACGCAGTATTTT; CDR3: CASSGGQVGDTQYF; J: TRBJ2-3; size: -; length: 14; V: TRBV4-3; D: TRBD1
DNA: TGTGCCAGCAGCTCTAGACAGGGGATCGAGCAGTACTTC; CDR3: CASSSRQGIEQYF; J: TRBJ2-7; size: -; length: 13; V: TRBV7-8; D: TRBD1
DNA: TGTGCCAGTAGTATGTCGGGGTTCAATGAGCAGTTCTTC; CDR3: CASSMSGFNEQFF; J: TRBJ2-1; size: -; length: 13; V: TRBV19; D: -
DNA: TGTGCCAGCAGCCAAGCAGGGTCAAGTGGCTACACCTTC; CDR3: CASSQAGSSGYTF; J: TRBJ1-2; size: -; length: 13; V: TRBV14; D: -
DNA: TGCGCCAGCAGCTTGGTGGGTCACAGCTCCTACAATGAGCAGTTCTTC; CDR3: CASSLVGHSSYNEQFF; J: TRBJ2-1; size: -; length: 16; V: TRBV5-1; D: -
DNA: TGTGCCAGCAGTTACACCCAGGGTGGAAACACCATATATTTT; CDR3: CASSYTQGGNTIYF; J: TRBJ1-3; size: few; length: 14; V: TRBV6-5; D: -
DNA: TGTGCCAGCAGATACAGGGGAACGAACACTGAAGCTTTCTTT; CDR3: CASRYRGTNTEAFF; J: TRBJ1-1; size: few; length: 14; V: TRBV6-5; D: TRBD1
DNA: TGTGCCAGCTCCCACAGGGGGCGCCTTGGAAAACTGTTTTTT; CDR3: CASSHRGRLGKLFF; J: TRBJ1-4; size: -; length: 14; V: TRBV6-5; D: TRBD1
DNA: TGCGCCAGCAGCTTGGGGACGGGACAGGGCGCCTACGAGCAGTACTTC; CDR3: CASSLGTGQGAYEQYF; J: TRBJ2-7; size: -; length: 16; V: TRBV5-1; D: TRBD1
DNA: TGTGCCAGCAGTTCCGGGAGCTCTGGAAACACCATATATTTT; CDR3: CASSSGSSGNTIYF; J: TRBJ1-3; size: -; length: 14; V: TRBV6-2/TRBV6-3; D: -
DNA: TGCGCCAGCAGTCTTCACAGATTTACTACACCCCTCCACTTT; CDR3: CASSLHRFTTPLHF; J: TRBJ1-6; size: once; length: 14; V: TRBV23-1; D: -
DNA: TGTGCCAGTCAAACTGGTGAGCAGGGTAGCCGGGAGACCCAGTACTTC; CDR3: CASQTGEQGSRETQYF; J: TRBJ2-5; size: once; length: 16; V: TRBV25-1; D: -
DNA: TGCGCCAGCAGTGAGAGCGGGGTTGGTCGAGCTTTCTTT; CDR3: CASSESGVGRAFF; J: TRBJ1-1; size: -; length: 13; V: TRBV10-1; D: -
DNA: TGCGCCAGCAGCTTGCTTAGCACAGATACGCAGTATTTT; CDR3: CASSLLSTDTQYF; J: TRBJ2-3; size: -; length: 13; V: TRBV5-1; D: -
DNA: TGTGCCGGGGGACTAGCGGGGGGGCCCGCAGATACGCAGTATTTT; CDR3: CAGGLAGGPADTQYF; J: TRBJ2-3; size: -; length: 15; V: TRBV7-2; D: TRBD2
DNA: TGTGCCAGCAGCTTAACCCCAGGGGTTCCTTCACCCCTCCACTTT; CDR3: CASSLTPGVPSPLHF; J: TRBJ1-6; size: -; length: 15; V: TRBV11-2; D: -
DNA: TGCGCCAGCAGCTTGGATGGCACTCGTCGTGTTTACCGCACAGATACGCAGTATTTT; CDR3: CASSLDGTRRVYRTDTQYF; J: TRBJ2-3; size: -; length: 19; V: TRBV5-1; D: -
DNA: TGTGCCAGCAGCTTTCAACAGGCCTACGAGCAGTACTTC; CDR3: CASSFQQAYEQYF; J: TRBJ2-7; size: -; length: 13; V: TRBV7-2; D: -
DNA: TGTGCCAGCTCACCCCCCATCTGGGTCAGGGAGGACTATGGCTACACCTTC; CDR3: CASSPPIWVREDYGYTF; J: TRBJ1-2; size: -; length: 17; V: TRBV18; D: -
DNA: TGTGCCAGCAGCTTGGAGCGGGGGCCCCACACCGGGGAGCTGTTTTTT; CDR3: CASSLERGPHTGELFF; J: TRBJ2-2; size: -; length: 16; V: TRBV7-9; D: TRBD2
DNA: TGTGCCAGCAGCTCACGGGGAGCTAGCACAGATACGCAGTATTTT; CDR3: CASSSRGASTDTQYF; J: TRBJ2-3; size: -; length: 15; V: TRBV5-4; D: -